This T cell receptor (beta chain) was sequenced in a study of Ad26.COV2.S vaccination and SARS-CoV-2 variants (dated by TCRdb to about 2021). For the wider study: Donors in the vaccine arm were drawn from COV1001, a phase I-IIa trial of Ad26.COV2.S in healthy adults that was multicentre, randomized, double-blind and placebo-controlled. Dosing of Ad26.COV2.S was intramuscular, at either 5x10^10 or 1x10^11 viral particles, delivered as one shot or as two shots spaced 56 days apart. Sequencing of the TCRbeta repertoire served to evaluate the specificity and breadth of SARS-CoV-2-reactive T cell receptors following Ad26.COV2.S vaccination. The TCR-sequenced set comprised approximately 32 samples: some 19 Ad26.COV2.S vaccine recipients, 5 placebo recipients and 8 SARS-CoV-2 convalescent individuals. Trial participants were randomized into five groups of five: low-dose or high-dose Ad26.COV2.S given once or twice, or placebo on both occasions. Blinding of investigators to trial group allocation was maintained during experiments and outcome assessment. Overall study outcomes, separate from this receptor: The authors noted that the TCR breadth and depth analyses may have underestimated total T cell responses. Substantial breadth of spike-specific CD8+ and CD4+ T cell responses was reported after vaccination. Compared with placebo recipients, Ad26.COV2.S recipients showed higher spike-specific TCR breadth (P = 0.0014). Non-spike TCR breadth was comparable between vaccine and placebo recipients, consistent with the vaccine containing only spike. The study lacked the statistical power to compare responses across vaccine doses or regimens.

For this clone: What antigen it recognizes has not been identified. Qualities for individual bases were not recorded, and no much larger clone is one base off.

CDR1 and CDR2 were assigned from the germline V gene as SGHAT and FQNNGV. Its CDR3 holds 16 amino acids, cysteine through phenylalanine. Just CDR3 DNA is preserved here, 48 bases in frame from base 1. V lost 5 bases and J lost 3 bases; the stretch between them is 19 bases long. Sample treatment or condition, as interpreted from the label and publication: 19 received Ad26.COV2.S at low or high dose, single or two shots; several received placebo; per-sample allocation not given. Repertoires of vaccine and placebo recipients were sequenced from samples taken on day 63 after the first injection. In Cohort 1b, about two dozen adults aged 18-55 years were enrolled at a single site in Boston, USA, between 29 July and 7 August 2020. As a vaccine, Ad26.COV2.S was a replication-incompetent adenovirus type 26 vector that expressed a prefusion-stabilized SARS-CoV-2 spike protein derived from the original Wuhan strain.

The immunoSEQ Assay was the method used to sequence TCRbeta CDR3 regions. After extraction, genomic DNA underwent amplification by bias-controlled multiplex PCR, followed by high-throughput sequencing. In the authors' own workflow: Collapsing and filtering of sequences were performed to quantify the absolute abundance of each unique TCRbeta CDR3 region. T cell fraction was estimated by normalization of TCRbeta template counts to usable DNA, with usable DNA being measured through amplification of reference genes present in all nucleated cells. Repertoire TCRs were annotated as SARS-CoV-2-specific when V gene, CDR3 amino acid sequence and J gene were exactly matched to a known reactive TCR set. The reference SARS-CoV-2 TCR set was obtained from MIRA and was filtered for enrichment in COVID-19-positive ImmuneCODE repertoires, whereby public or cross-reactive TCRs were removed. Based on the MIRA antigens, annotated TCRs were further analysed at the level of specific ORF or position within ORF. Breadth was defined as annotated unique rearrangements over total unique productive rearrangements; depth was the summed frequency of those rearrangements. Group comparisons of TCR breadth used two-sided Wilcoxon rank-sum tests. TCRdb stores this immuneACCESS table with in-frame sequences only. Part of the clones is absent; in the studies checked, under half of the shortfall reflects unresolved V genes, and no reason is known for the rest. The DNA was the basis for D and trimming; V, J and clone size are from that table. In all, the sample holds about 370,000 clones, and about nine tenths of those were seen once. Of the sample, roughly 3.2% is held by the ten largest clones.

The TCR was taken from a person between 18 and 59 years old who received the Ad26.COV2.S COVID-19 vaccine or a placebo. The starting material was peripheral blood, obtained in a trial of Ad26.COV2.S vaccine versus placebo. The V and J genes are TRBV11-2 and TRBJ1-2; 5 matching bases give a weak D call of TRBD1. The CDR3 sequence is CASSPGQGWGYYGYTF. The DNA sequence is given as TGTGCCAGCAGCCCAGGACAAGGGTGGGGTTACTATGGCTACACCTTC.